This T cell receptor (beta chain) came from a study of CD8 T cells in Susac syndrome. Sequencing targeted TCR beta in blood CD8+ and CD4+ T cells. Reverse transcription of roughly 0.5 to 1 ug RNA was carried out with random hexamers. Amplification of TCR beta CDR3 used immunoSEQ multiplex PCR across 54 Vbeta and 13 Jbeta. One entry per CDR3 protein, called by TCRdb with MiXCR from the immunoSEQ multiplex PCR reads. This table holds 200,000 or so distinct CDR3 sequences, about 95% found once. The CDR3 contains 12 residues. Trimming removed 8 bases at V and 7 bases at J, with 14 bases between. The sequencing input was CD4+ T cells from PBMCs. This sequence was found in a human donor with multiple sclerosis. J is TRBJ1-2 and V is TRBV12-3 or TRBV12-4; D gene ambiguous. The CDR3 here is CASVRGWTGYTF. The DNA of the CDR3 is TGTGCCAGCGTACGAGGGTGGACTGGCTACACCTTC.